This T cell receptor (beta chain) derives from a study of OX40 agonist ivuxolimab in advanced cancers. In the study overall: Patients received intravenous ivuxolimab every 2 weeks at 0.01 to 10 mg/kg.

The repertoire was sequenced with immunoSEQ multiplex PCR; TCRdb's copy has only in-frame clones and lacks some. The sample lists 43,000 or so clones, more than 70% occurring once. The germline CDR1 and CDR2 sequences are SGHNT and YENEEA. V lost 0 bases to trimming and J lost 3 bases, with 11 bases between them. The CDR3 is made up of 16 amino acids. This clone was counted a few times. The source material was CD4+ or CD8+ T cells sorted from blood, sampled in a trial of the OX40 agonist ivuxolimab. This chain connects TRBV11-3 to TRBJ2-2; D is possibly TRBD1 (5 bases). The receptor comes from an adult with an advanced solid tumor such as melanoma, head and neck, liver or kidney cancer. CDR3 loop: CASSLDQGVDTGELFF. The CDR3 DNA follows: TGTGCCAGCAGCTTAGATCAGGGTGTGGACACCGGGGAGCTGTTTTTT.